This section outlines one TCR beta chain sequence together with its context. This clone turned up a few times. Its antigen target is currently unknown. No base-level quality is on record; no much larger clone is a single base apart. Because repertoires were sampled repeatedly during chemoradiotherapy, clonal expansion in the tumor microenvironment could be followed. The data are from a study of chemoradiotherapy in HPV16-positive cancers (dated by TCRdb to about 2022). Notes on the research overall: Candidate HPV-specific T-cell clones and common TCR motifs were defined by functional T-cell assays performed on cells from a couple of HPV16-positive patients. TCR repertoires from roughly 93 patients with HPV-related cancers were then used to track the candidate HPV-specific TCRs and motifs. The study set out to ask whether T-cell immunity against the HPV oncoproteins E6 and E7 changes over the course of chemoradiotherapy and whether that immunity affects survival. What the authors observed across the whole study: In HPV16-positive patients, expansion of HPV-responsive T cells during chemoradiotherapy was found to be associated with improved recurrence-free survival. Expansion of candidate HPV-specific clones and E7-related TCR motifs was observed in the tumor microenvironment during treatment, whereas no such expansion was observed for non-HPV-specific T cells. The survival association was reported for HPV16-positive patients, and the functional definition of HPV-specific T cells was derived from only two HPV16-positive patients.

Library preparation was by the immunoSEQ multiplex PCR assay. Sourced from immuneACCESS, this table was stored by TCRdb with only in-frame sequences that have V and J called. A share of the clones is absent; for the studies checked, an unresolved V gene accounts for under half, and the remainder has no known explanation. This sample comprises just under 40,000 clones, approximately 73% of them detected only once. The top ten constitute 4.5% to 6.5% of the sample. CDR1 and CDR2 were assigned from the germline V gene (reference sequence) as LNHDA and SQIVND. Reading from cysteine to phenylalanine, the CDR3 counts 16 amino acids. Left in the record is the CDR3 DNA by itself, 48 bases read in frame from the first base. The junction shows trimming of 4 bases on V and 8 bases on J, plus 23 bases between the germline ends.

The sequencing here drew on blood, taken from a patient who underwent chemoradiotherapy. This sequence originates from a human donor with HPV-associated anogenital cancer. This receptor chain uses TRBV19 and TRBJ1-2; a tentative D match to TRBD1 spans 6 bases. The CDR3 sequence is CASSTPQGSGYWGYTF. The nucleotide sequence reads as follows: TGTGCCAGTAGTACGCCCCAGGGGTCGGGTTATTGGGGCTACACCTTC.